Here is one T cell receptor (beta chain) with its context. Antigen unknown. CDR1 and CDR2 from the germline V gene are SGHRS and YFSETQ. Trimming stripped 4 bases from V and 2 bases from J, with 17 bases between. This CDR3 comprises 16 residues. Clones were read by immunoSEQ multiplex PCR, and TCRdb kept only the in-frame ones, dropping some. The table records over a million clones, 70% to 80% of them present only once. These data come from a study of shared clonotypes between healthy human individuals. Overall study context: Three CD4 naive, three CD4 memory, two CD8 naive and one CD8 memory plate were used per donor.

Partitioning of CD4+ cells yielded a CD45RA+ naive subset and a CD45RA-negative memory subset. Study results and limitations: Naive subsets typically showed greater estimated richness than memory subsets.

The TCR was taken from a man younger than 35 in good health. Some clones in this sample may be carry-over from other donors' samples. The chain couples TRBV5-1 to TRBJ2-3, with D maybe TRBD2 (6 bases). The sample consisted of memory CD4+ T cells from PBMCs. Subset denoted: CD45RA-negative fraction. The CDR3 DNA reads as TGCGCCAGCAGCCCGGGGAGCGGAGGGGCCACAGATACGCAGTATTTT. This encodes CASSPGSGGATDTQYF. Together with reference TRBV5-1 and TRBJ2-3, the CDR3 gives the full variable domain: KAGVTQTPRYLIKTRGQQVTLSCSPISGHRSVSWYQQTPGQGLQFLFEYFSETQRNKGNFPGRFSGRQFSNSRSEMNVSTLELGDSALYLCASSPGSGGATDTQYFGPGTRLTVL.